This TCR beta chain was identified during a study of blood T cell repertoires in COVID-19. Looking at the study overall: Acute and convalescent COVID-19 specimens originated in the United States, Italy and Spain. Sources were T cells, B-cell-depleted T cells, or PBMCs; the material itself was cDNA or gDNA.

The assay was immunoSEQ multiplex PCR, and TCRdb's table has in-frame clones only and misses some. In the table there are under 170,000 clones, around 86% of which are singletons. Looked up from germline, CDR1 is SGHAT and CDR2 is FQNNGV. With V trimmed by 1 base and J by 5 bases, 2 bases remained unmatched. CDR3 size: 15 residues. The chain joins TRBV11-2 to TRBJ1-6; 7 positions match TRBD1. The specimen was peripheral blood. The source is an older man with acute or convalescent COVID-19. CDR3 sequence reads: CASSLVRGNNSPLHF. CDR3 coding DNA: TGTGCCAGCAGCTTAGTCAGGGGGAATAATTCACCCCTCCACTTT.